The clone carrying this T cell receptor delta chain was picked up a small number of times. TCRdb has a much larger clone's protein, which differs at residue 15 from the translation of this DNA, likely because of a read error; what is shown is the protein translated from the DNA. This record comes from a study of γδ T cells in repeated Plasmodium falciparum infection. Overall study context: Age- and gender-matched Australian children served as comparison for malaria-exposed Malian children. Donors had four controlled P. falciparum NF54 infections over about 640 days. Malian samples came from no-transmission periods or across acute febrile malaria episodes.

TCRdb called clones anew from the multiplex PCR reads with CATT. The sample holds under 50,000 delta-chain clones, 1.6% seen once. Input material: gamma-delta T cells from blood. The TCR sequence derives from a pool of human donors (malaria-infected and uninfected, not separated).

The CDR3 region has the DNA TGTGCTCTTGGGGAAACTTCCTACGTCTGGGGGACGAGACGGCACACCGATAAACTCATCTTT. This gives the protein CALGETSYVWGTRRHTDKLIF. This chain connects TRDV1 to TRDJ1, with D perhaps matching TRDD2 or TRDD3 (8 bases each). The CDR3 runs 21 residues. The germline V gene has CDR1 TSWWSYY and CDR2 QGS. Trimming took 2 bases from V and 0 from J, leaving 28 bases between them.